This TCR beta chain was observed in a study of CD4 T cells in relation to SARS-CoV-2 and coronaviruses. This table comes from immunoSEQ multiplex PCR, and its TCRdb copy is limited to in-frame clones, with some not included. The sample has some 45,000 clones, over 75% seen once. 75,000 to 100,000 naive or memory CD4+ cells were cultured with CEF peptides for under 12 days. A note on this clone: Its antigen remains unidentified.

Trimming pared 2 bases from V and 0 bases from J, leaving 14 bases between. The CDR3 spans 16 residues. Per germline, CDR1 MDHEN and CDR2 SYDVKM. Sequencing was performed on naive CD4+ T cells from PBMCs, cultured in vitro. Stated subset: naive CD4+ T cells isolated by negative enrichment. The origin of this receptor is an adult with COVID-19. The rearrangement joins TRBV28 to TRBJ2-7, with a possible D match to TRBD2 (5 bases). The DNA for the CDR3 is TGTGCCAGCAGTTTAACGGGCGGGCGGCCCTCCTACGAGCAGTACTTC. This sequence encodes CASSLTGGRPSYEQYF. The whole variable domain, filled in from reference TRBV28 and TRBJ2-7, reads DVKVTQSSRYLVKRTGEKVFLECVQDMDHENMFWYRQDPGLGLRLIYFSYDVKMKEKGDIPEGYSVSREKKERFSLILESASTNQTSMYLCASSLTGGRPSYEQYFGPGTRLTVT.